The 32 T cell receptor beta chains below come from one sample, sequenced in a study of control samples from healthy donors and cancer patients. TCRdb's table, derived via immunoSEQ multiplex PCR, lists solely in-frame clones and lacks some. The sample lists about 170,000 clones; roughly 93% were seen once. The sample was blood. All receptors derive from a woman aged 55-69 years in good health.

This clone was counted between two and nine times. The rearrangement links TRBV5-1 to TRBJ1-2; TRBD1 is a possible D gene (5 bases). Germline lookup yields CDR1 SGHRS and CDR2 YFSETQ. V lost 0 bases, J lost 4 bases, and 13 bases lay in between. There are 15 residues in the CDR3. The CDR3 nucleotides are TGCGCCAGCAGCTTGGCCGAAGGGGACGGCTATGGCTACACCTTC. It is translated as CASSLAEGDGYGYTF.

This chain links TRBV11-2 with TRBJ1-2; D remains ambiguous. Germline-derived CDR1 and CDR2 are SGHAT and FQNNGV. Trimming removed 6 bases from V and 2 bases from J, with 4 bases in between. The CDR3 contains 11 residues. The DNA of the CDR3 is TGTGCCAGCAGGGAAAACTATGGCTACACCTTC. It translates to CASRENYGYTF.

The genes are TRBV4-3 and TRBJ1-2, with 8 positions matching TRBD1. J gave up 7 bases and V 4 bases, and 5 bases lay outside the gene matches. Germline lookup yields CDR1 LGHNA and CDR2 YSLEER. CDR3 length equals 13 residues. Written as DNA, the CDR3 is TGCGCCAGCAGCCTCCAGGGGGCGGGTGGCTACACCTTC. Translation gives CASSLQGAGGYTF.

The CDR3 spells CASSWRGAGKTSGSYF. The CDR3 region has the DNA TGTGCCAGCAGTTGGAGGGGGGCGGGGAAGACCTCCGGTTCGTACTTC. This chain joins TRBV13 and TRBJ2-7; D is tentatively TRBD1 or TRBD2 (6 bases each). The CDR3 is 16 amino acids. Trimming pared 6 bases from V and 12 bases from J, leaving 30 bases between. CDR1 is PRHDT, CDR2 FYEKMQ, per germline (reference sequence).

The chain couples TRBV6-4 to TRBJ2-7; 9 bases map to TRBD1. The ends lost 3 bases at V and 5 bases at J; junction bases unmatched: 23. The CDR3 length is 20 residues. Germline CDR1 reads MRHNA; CDR2 reads SNTAGT. Here the CDR3 reads CASSDNNPLRQGDIMNEQYF. CDR3 bases: TGTGCCAGCAGTGATAATAATCCACTAAGACAGGGGGATATAATGAACGAGCAGTACTTC.

V and J are TRBV5-6 and TRBJ2-6; D is unclear. The V end lost 9 bases, the J end lost 0 bases, and 7 bases lay between the germline ends. The germline V gene has CDR1 SGHDT and CDR2 YYEEEE. This CDR3 spans 13 amino acids. CDR3 amino acids: CATGSSGANVLTF. DNA of the CDR3: TGTGCCACCGGTAGCTCTGGGGCCAACGTCCTGACTTTC.

The V and J genes are TRBV2 and TRBJ2-7, with a tentative D call TRBD1 (6 bases). Germline V CDR1 and CDR2: SNHLY, FYNNEI. The CDR3 is made up of 13 amino acids. Trimming took off 4 bases at V and 5 bases at J, with 12 bases between the two ends. The CDR3 sequence: CASSVQGGHEQYF. The CDR3 DNA follows: TGTGCCAGCAGTGTACAGGGTGGCCACGAGCAGTACTTC.

The chain links TRBV5-4 to TRBJ1-2; D not resolved. The germline V and J ends were trimmed by 1 base and 1 base, with 14 bases remaining between them. The CDR3 length is 16 residues. Germline CDR1 reads SGHNT; CDR2 reads YYREEE (reference sequence). CDR3 nucleotides: TGTGCCAGCAGCTTGATTAATCCACGAGTTAACTATGGCTACACCTTC. It encodes CASSLINPRVNYGYTF.

This sequence joins TRBV5-6 and TRBJ2-1, with 8 bases aligning to TRBD2. The V segment lost 0 bases and the J segment 7 bases; nucleotides outside the gene matches: 3. The CDR3 consists of 14 residues. The germline V gene has CDR1 SGHDT and CDR2 YYEEEE. DNA for the CDR3: TGTGCCAGCAGCTTGGTAGGACTAGCAAATGAGCAGTTCTTC. This gives the protein CASSLVGLANEQFF. The full variable domain, its missing parts supplied by reference TRBV5-6 and TRBJ2-1, is DAGVTQSPTHLIKTRGQQVTLRCSPKSGHDTVSWYQQALGQGPQFIFQYYEEEERQRGNFPDRFSGHQFPNYSSELNVNALLLGDSALYLCASSLVGLANEQFFGPGTRLTVL.

The rearrangement uses TRBV25-1 and TRBJ1-4; D unclear. V was trimmed by 4 bases and J by 7 bases, leaving 16 bases between them. CDR1 and CDR2 from the germline V gene are MGHDK and SYGVNS. The CDR3 has 15 residues. The CDR3 DNA reads as TGTGCCAGCAGTGTCGCGGGTGGATTAGGTGAAAAACTGTTTTTT. Translating gives CASSVAGGLGEKLFF.

The chain couples TRBV3-1 (or the pseudogene TRBV3-2) to TRBJ2-7; 11 bases align to TRBD2. CDR1 is LGHDT and CDR2 is YNNKEL in the germline V gene (reference sequence). The CDR3 extends over 12 amino acids. J lost 12 bases, V lost 4 bases, and 5 bases had no gene match. Here the CDR3 DNA reads TGTGCCAGCAGCCCAGAAGGACTAGCGGGGTACTTC. Its translation: CASSPEGLAGYF.

The chain employs TRBV11-2 and TRBJ2-7; the D call may be TRBD1 or TRBD2 (5 bases each). The CDR3 consists of 14 residues. V was clipped by 1 base and J by 3 bases, with 10 bases between them. In germline, CDR1 is SGHAT, CDR2 FQNNGV. This chain's CDR3 is CASSLGGVNYEQYF. DNA for the CDR3: TGTGCCAGCAGCTTAGGAGGGGTCAACTACGAGCAGTACTTC.

The V and J genes are TRBV2 and TRBJ1-5, with TRBD1 identical over 7 bases. Germline assignment: CDR1 SNHLY and CDR2 FYNNEI. The CDR3 runs 18 residues. The J segment lost 5 bases and the V segment lost 0 bases, leaving 13 bases of the junction unmatched. The CDR3 DNA follows: TGTGCCAGCAGTGAAGCGAGCCTAGGGGGCATTTCGCATCAGCCCCAGCATTTT. Translated, it gives CASSEASLGGISHQPQHF.

This rearrangement joins TRBV19 to TRBJ1-5; the match to TRBD1 covers 7 bases. J gave up 1 base and V 1 base, and 4 bases lay outside the gene matches. This CDR3 has 16 amino acids. Germline CDR1 LNHDA, CDR2 SQIVND (reference sequence). Written as DNA, the CDR3 is TGTGCCAGTAGTATAGGAGGGGGCGGCAGCAATCAGCCCCAGCATTTT. Its protein product is CASSIGGGGSNQPQHF.

The rearrangement uses TRBV20-1 and TRBJ1-1, with D maybe TRBD1 (6 bases). The germline V gene encodes CDR1 DFQATT and CDR2 SNEGSKA (reference sequence). The germline V and J ends were trimmed by 3 bases and 5 bases, with 16 bases remaining between them. The CDR3 consists of 14 residues. The CDR3 sequence: CSASRPGAGTEAFF. CDR3 nucleotide sequence: TGCAGTGCTAGTCGGCCGGGGGCTGGGACTGAAGCTTTCTTT.

The chain recombines TRBV7-2 with TRBJ1-5; 8 bases are a match to TRBD1. In germline, CDR1 is SGHTA, CDR2 FQGNSA. V was pared by 1 base and J by 6 bases, with 2 bases of the junction left unmatched. This CDR3 region has 14 residues. CDR3: CASSLVDRGQPQHF. The CDR3 DNA is TGTGCCAGCAGCTTAGTCGACAGGGGTCAGCCCCAGCATTTT.

The chain uses TRBV11-2 and TRBJ2-1; TRBD2 is a possible D gene (5 bases). The CDR3 is 16 residues long. V was clipped by 4 bases and J by 3 bases, with 16 bases between them. From germline, CDR1 is SGHAT and CDR2 FQNNGV. CDR3 region: CASSSLVRLNYNEQFF. CDR3 DNA sequence: TGTGCCAGCAGCTCCCTAGTAAGACTAAACTACAATGAGCAGTTCTTC.

CDR3 DNA: TGTGCCAGCAGTGAAGCTGGAGGTTCTTACGGCTACACCTTC. It codes for CASSEAGGSYGYTF. This rearrangement joins TRBV2 to TRBJ1-2; no reliable D call. In germline, CDR1 is SNHLY, CDR2 FYNNEI. Trimming stripped 0 bases from V and 8 bases from J, with 13 bases between. This CDR3 is built from 14 residues.

The gene calls are TRBV6-1 and TRBJ1-2; no definite D call. V was clipped by 0 bases and J by 4 bases, with 12 bases between them. The CDR3 length is 15 residues. Germline V gene lookup returns CDR1 MNHNS and CDR2 SASEGT. CDR3 sequence (DNA): TGTGCCAGCAGTGAAGCCCCCCGTGGAGCCTATGGCTACACCTTC. Translating it yields CASSEAPRGAYGYTF.

This clone came up once. The rearrangement uses TRBV27 and TRBJ1-2, with TRBD1 matching over 7 bases. Germline-derived CDR1 and CDR2 are MNHEY and SMNVEV (reference sequence). The ends lost 4 bases at V and 5 bases at J; junction bases unmatched: 16. CDR3 length equals 17 residues. The CDR3 DNA sequence: TGTGCCAGCAGTTCCGCGGGGGACAGAAGATCACCGTATGGCTACACCTTC. Amino acids: CASSSAGDRRSPYGYTF.

The chain employs TRBV19 and TRBJ2-7; TRBD1 agrees at 10 bases. The ends lost 3 bases at V and 6 bases at J; junction bases unmatched: 5. Per the germline V gene, CDR1 is LNHDA and CDR2 is SQIVND (reference sequence). The CDR3 has 14 amino acids. CDR3 sequence: CASSIGQGVREQYF. In DNA form, the CDR3 reads TGTGCCAGTAGTATTGGACAGGGGGTCCGCGAGCAGTACTTC.

The chain employs TRBV24-1 and TRBJ2-2; D ambiguous. Looked up from germline, CDR1 is KGHDR and CDR2 is SFDVKD. V lost 4 bases to trimming and J lost 1 base, with 0 bases between them. CDR3 size: 12 residues. CDR3 region: CATSENTGELFF. CDR3 DNA: TGTGCCACCAGTGAGAACACCGGGGAGCTGTTTTTT.

The CDR3 DNA sequence: TGTGCCAGCAGCTTAGCCCTGGACGGCACTGAAGCTTTCTTT. This translates into CASSLALDGTEAFF. The V gene is TRBV7-8, the J gene TRBJ1-1; D gene ambiguous. Between the trimmed V and J ends, which lost 0 bases and 4 bases, there was a span of 9 bases. CDR1 is SGHVS and CDR2 is FQNEAQ in the germline V gene. The CDR3 totals 14 residues. The entire variable domain, with the rest obtained from reference TRBV7-8 and TRBJ1-1, is as follows: GAGVSQSPRYKVAKRGQDVALRCDPISGHVSLFWYQQALGQGPEFLTYFQNEAQLDKSGLPSDRFFAERPEGSVSTLKIQRTQQEDSAVYLCASSLALDGTEAFFGQGTRLTVV.

The chain combines TRBV5-4 with TRBJ2-7; no firm D call. Trimming took off 5 bases at V and 6 bases at J, with 9 bases between the two ends. Germline CDR1 reads SGHNT; CDR2 reads YYREEE (reference sequence). The CDR3 runs to 11 residues. Here the CDR3 DNA reads TGTGCCAGCAGTTACGAAAGCGAGCAGTACTTC. Translating it yields CASSYESEQYF.

The CDR3 protein is CASRGLRGQGNTIYF. CDR3 bases: TGCGCCAGCAGAGGATTACGGGGACAGGGAAACACCATATATTTT. V is TRBV10-1 and J is TRBJ1-3, with 7 positions matching TRBD1. This CDR3 spans 15 amino acids. Germline V gives CDR1 WNHNN, CDR2 SYGVQD (reference sequence). Germline trimming cut 6 bases from V and 4 bases from J; bases unmatched to any gene: 9.

This chain links TRBV7-9 with TRBJ1-2; D is unresolved. Looked up from germline, CDR1 is SEHNR and CDR2 is FQNEAQ (reference sequence). The CDR3 is made up of 14 amino acids. Trimming took off 1 base at V and 3 bases at J, with 9 bases between the two ends. The CDR3 nucleotides read TGTGCCAGCAGCTTAGGGCAGGAGCACTATGGCTACACCTTC. Encoded protein: CASSLGQEHYGYTF.

This sequence joins TRBV13 and TRBJ1-1; no clear D gene. CDR1 PRHDT and CDR2 FYEKMQ come from the germline V gene (reference sequence). Deletions cut 5 bases from V and 1 base from J, with 8 bases between. There are 13 residues in the CDR3. The CDR3, as DNA: TGTGCCAGCAGCCTCACTACGAACACTGAAGCTTTCTTT. It encodes CASSLTTNTEAFF.

The chain has TRBV5-4 and TRBJ2-2; D is unclear. The CDR3 covers 12 residues. Germline V gives CDR1 SGHNT, CDR2 YYREEE (reference sequence). V lost 4 bases and J 6 bases, leaving 7 bases between the germline ends. CDR3 DNA: TGTGCCAGCAGCAAGGACCCCGGGGAGCTGTTTTTT. It encodes CASSKDPGELFF.

This rearrangement joins TRBV7-2 to TRBJ1-5, with 11 bases that match TRBD1. The junction had 14 bases not matched to a gene; V was cut back by 6 bases and J by 7 bases. The CDR3 consists of 17 residues. Germline CDR1 and CDR2: SGHTA and FQGNSA. The CDR3 nucleotides read TGTGCCAGCAGTTCCGGGACAGGGGGAAACATAGGCCAGCCCCAGCATTTT. Protein sequence: CASSSGTGGNIGQPQHF.

The chain employs TRBV11-2 and TRBJ2-1, with D perhaps TRBD1 (5 bases). The CDR3 length is 15 residues. Trimming left V 5 bases short and J 1 base short, with 12 bases between. In germline, CDR1 is SGHAT, CDR2 FQNNGV. The CDR3 is CASSLQDSSYNEQFF. As DNA, the CDR3 is TGTGCCAGCAGCCTACAAGACAGTTCCTACAATGAGCAGTTCTTC.

This sequence joins TRBV7-8 and TRBJ2-3; 9 bases map to TRBD2. The trim removed 1 base at V and 5 bases at J, leaving 7 bases unmatched. Germline V lookup: CDR1 SGHVS, CDR2 FQNEAQ. This CDR3 has 16 residues. CDR3 DNA: TGTGCCAGCAGCTTAGGGCGGGGGGGCCGGATAGATACGCAGTATTTT. This sequence encodes CASSLGRGGRIDTQYF.

The rearrangement links TRBV5-1 to TRBJ2-5; 11 bases match TRBD1. The length of the CDR3 is 15 residues. CDR1 and CDR2 (germline): SGHRS, YFSETQ. This CDR3 is CASQTGQGGQETQYF. The CDR3 nucleotides are TGCGCTTCCCAAACGGGACAGGGGGGCCAAGAGACCCAGTACTTC. The whole variable domain, remainder taken from reference TRBV5-1 and TRBJ2-5, is KAGVTQTPRYLIKTRGQQVTLSCSPISGHRSVSWYQQTPGQGLQFLFEYFSETQRNKGNFPGRFSGRQFSNSRSEMNVSTLELGDSALYLCASQTGQGGQETQYFGPGTRLLVL.